Below, 22 T cell receptor beta chains from the same sample are listed, as sequenced in a study of identical twins. In TCRdb, the 5' RACE reads were re-called with MiXCR into one record per CDR3 protein. Seen here are around 1.7 million distinct CDR3 sequences, less than 35% observed once, and the top ten hold more than 0.25%. Sample: cord blood. These receptors all come from a newborn girl in good health.

The table lists this clonotype with a few counts. Written as DNA, the CDR3 is TGTGCCAGCAGCGTAGCCCCGGCAGGGCAAGGCTACACCTTC. As protein: CASSVAPAGQGYTF. This chain uses TRBV9 with TRBJ1-2; possibly TRBD1 for D (5 bases). The CDR3 covers 14 residues. V was trimmed by 0 bases and J by 8 bases, leaving 14 bases between them. Germline V gives CDR1 SGDLS, CDR2 YYNGEE.

The CDR3 coding sequence is TGTGCCAGCAGTGGACTGGACAGAAACTATGGCTACACCTTC. This codes for CASSGLDRNYGYTF. V usage is TRBV27 and J usage is TRBJ1-2; possible D gene TRBD1, 6 bases. In germline, CDR1 is MNHEY, CDR2 SMNVEV (reference sequence). This CDR3 spans 14 amino acids. Trimming pared 5 bases from V and 2 bases from J, leaving 12 bases between.

The chain joins TRBV28 to TRBJ1-5, with a possible D match to TRBD1 (5 bases). Deletions cut 3 bases from V and 0 bases from J, with 15 bases between. Germline loops: CDR1 MDHEN, CDR2 SYDVKM. The CDR3 contains 17 residues. The CDR3 loop is CASSLGERGYSNQPQHF. As DNA, the CDR3 is TGTGCCAGCAGTTTGGGCGAACGGGGGTATAGCAATCAGCCCCAGCATTTT.

The CDR3 DNA reads TGTGCCAGCAGTTGGGGGACTAGCCGACGCTCCTACGAGCAGTACTTC. Residues: CASSWGTSRRSYEQYF. The rearrangement joins TRBV6-5 to TRBJ2-7, with 9 bases identical to TRBD2. V lost 4 bases, J lost 0 bases, and 7 bases stayed unmatched. The CDR3 extends over 16 amino acids. CDR1 is MNHEY, CDR2 SVGAGI, per germline.

The rearrangement uses TRBV7-8 and TRBJ1-5, with TRBD1 matching over 9 bases. The trim removed 5 bases at V and 5 bases at J, leaving 13 bases unmatched. CDR1 and CDR2 from the germline V gene are SGHVS and FQNEAQ. The CDR3 extends over 17 amino acids. The CDR3 DNA sequence: TGTGCCAGCAGCCTACAACCGGGACAGGGCCCCGATCAGCCCCAGCATTTT. It translates to CASSLQPGQGPDQPQHF.

This clonotype was seen a handful of times. The chain couples TRBV6-6 to TRBJ1-6; no reliable D call. The V end lost 0 bases, the J end lost 0 bases, and 12 bases lay between the germline ends. Germline V gives CDR1 MNHNY, CDR2 SVGAGI (reference sequence). The CDR3 is 18 residues long. The CDR3 DNA reads TGTGCCAGCAGTTACTCGGTGGGCCGAAACTCCTATAATTCACCCCTCCACTTT. It codes for CASSYSVGRNSYNSPLHF.

This clonotype appeared a single time. The chain recombines TRBV18 with TRBJ2-1; 11 nucleotides match TRBD2. The J call may be faulty, since TRBJ2-7 better matches the DNA end. The CDR3 length is 16 residues. The germline gives CDR1 KGHSH, CDR2 LQKENI. The CDR3 DNA reads as TGTGCCAGCTCACCGATAACTAGCGGGGGTTACAATGAGCAGTACTTC. Its protein is CASSPITSGGYNEQYF.

This chain joins TRBV7-9 and TRBJ2-1; D assignment may be TRBD1 or TRBD2 (5 bases each). The V end lost 5 bases, the J end lost 7 bases, and 27 bases lay between the germline ends. The CDR3 runs to 18 residues. Germline V gives CDR1 SEHNR, CDR2 FQNEAQ (reference sequence). CDR3 sequence: CASSTVLARDLAPNEQFF. Here the CDR3 DNA reads TGTGCCAGCAGCACCGTGCTCGCCCGGGACCTAGCCCCTAATGAGCAGTTCTTC.

This sequence joins TRBV5-1 and TRBJ2-7; TRBD1 might be the D (6 bases). CDR3 size: 12 residues. Trimming left V 2 bases short and J 6 bases short, with 9 bases between. Germline V gene lookup returns CDR1 SGHRS and CDR2 YFSETQ. This CDR3 reads CASSFTGPEQYF. The CDR3 nucleotides read TGCGCCAGCAGCTTCACAGGGCCCGAGCAGTACTTC.

The table lists this clonotype with a few counts. This rearrangement joins TRBV9 to TRBJ2-3; D might be TRBD1 (5 bases). Germline CDR1 reads SGDLS; CDR2 reads YYNGEE. The CDR3 consists of 16 residues. Trimming shortened V by 2 bases and J by 2 bases, and 15 bases separated the two germline ends. CDR3 coding DNA: TGTGCCAGCAGCGTGCTCAAGGGGTTTGTCACAGATACGCAGTATTTT. It specifies CASSVLKGFVTDTQYF.

The rearrangement uses TRBV28 and TRBJ2-1, with D perhaps matching TRBD2 (6 bases). Germline lookup yields CDR1 MDHEN and CDR2 SYDVKM. V shed 3 bases and J shed 10 bases, with 25 bases lying between them. This CDR3 has 17 residues. The CDR3 bases are TGTGCCAGCAGTTTGTCACTTTGGCGGGAAGGGGTAAGGGAGCAGTTCTTC. This sequence encodes CASSLSLWREGVREQFF. The full variable domain, its missing parts supplied by reference TRBV28 and TRBJ2-1, is DVKVTQSSRYLVKRTGEKVFLECVQDMDHENMFWYRQDPGLGLRLIYFSYDVKMKEKGDIPEGYSVSREKKERFSLILESASTNQTSMYLCASSLSLWREGVREQFFGPGTRLTVL.

Comment on this clonotype: An end of the junction does not agree with germline; a read error may underlie this. The rearrangement joins TRBV7-2 to TRBJ2-1; 8 bases map to TRBD1. The J call may be mistaken, given a closer DNA end match to TRBJ2-7. This CDR3 spans 14 amino acids. In germline, CDR1 is SGHTA, CDR2 FQGNSA. The CDR3 sequence: CASTLTGGYNEQYF. The CDR3 DNA reads as TGTGCCAGCACCTTAACAGGGGGTTACAATGAGCAGTACTTC.

The V call is TRBV27, the J call TRBJ1-6; D may be TRBD1 (5 bases). V dropped 6 bases and J dropped 7 bases, with 13 bases sitting between them. Germline assignment: CDR1 MNHEY and CDR2 SMNVEV (reference sequence). CDR3 length: 14 amino acids. In nucleotides, the CDR3 is TGTGCCAGCAGGAGGGACCGCGAGAATTCACCCCTCCACTTT. This sequence encodes CASRRDRENSPLHF.

Remarks on this clonotype: The junction differs from germline at one of its ends, possibly a read error. This chain uses TRBV7-7 with TRBJ2-3; 9 bases align to TRBD1. The CDR3 has 15 amino acids. CDR1 and CDR2 (germline): SSHAT, FNYEAQ (reference sequence). The CDR3 protein is CASSSGQGQTDTQYF. CDR3 nucleotides: TGTGCTAGCAGCTCAGGACAGGGGCAAACAGATACGCAGTATTTT.

The chain has TRBV3-1 and TRBJ2-1; TRBD2 matches at 10 bases. V shed 0 bases, J shed 9 bases, and the junction held 14 bases outside the gene matches. The CDR3 has 18 residues. Germline lookup yields CDR1 LGHDT and CDR2 YNNKEL (reference sequence). The CDR3 DNA follows: TGTGCCAGCAGCCAAGATCTGGTCGGGCTAGCGGGAGCAGTTGAGCAGTTCTTC. Its protein product is CASSQDLVGLAGAVEQFF.

The genes are TRBV7-2 and TRBJ1-2; D unclear. In germline, CDR1 is SGHTA, CDR2 FQGNSA. There are 15 residues in the CDR3. Trimming stripped 1 base from V and 4 bases from J, with 13 bases between. The CDR3 protein is CASSLDISVIYGYTF. CDR3 bases: TGTGCCAGCAGCTTAGATATTTCCGTAATCTATGGCTACACCTTC. Together with reference TRBV7-2 and TRBJ1-2, the CDR3 gives the full variable domain: GAGVSQSPSNKVTEKGKDVELRCDPISGHTALYWYRQSLGQGLEFLIYFQGNSAPDKSGLPSDRFSAERTGGSVSTLTIQRTQQEDSAVYLCASSLDISVIYGYTFGSGTRLTVV.

This clonotype turned up a few times. The CDR3 reads CASSPHYIGRTDTQYF. CDR3 in DNA: TGTGCCAGCAGTCCGCACTATATTGGCAGGACAGATACGCAGTATTTT. V is TRBV12-3 or TRBV12-4 and J is TRBJ2-3; D gene uncertain. The CDR3 totals 16 residues. V was cut by 5 bases and J by 3 bases, with 18 bases left in between.

The V call is TRBV20-1, the J call TRBJ1-6; D call uncertain. This CDR3 comprises 20 residues. Deletions cut 0 bases from V and 0 bases from J, with 21 bases between. Germline values: CDR1 DFQATT, CDR2 SNEGSKA (reference sequence). In nucleotides, the CDR3 is TGCAGTGCTAGAGATCTACAGCGCACCTTTTGGGGCTCCTATAATTCACCCCTCCACTTT. This encodes CSARDLQRTFWGSYNSPLHF.

The rearrangement links TRBV5-1 to TRBJ1-6; 11 nucleotides match TRBD1. J lost 9 bases, V lost 4 bases, and 3 bases had no gene match. Germline V gene data show CDR1 as SGHRS and CDR2 as YFSETQ. This CDR3 spans 14 amino acids. CDR3 residues: CASSIGQGASPLHF. The CDR3 DNA follows: TGCGCCAGCAGCATCGGACAGGGGGCTTCACCCCTCCACTTT.

This clonotype was detected a few times. The rearrangement links TRBV14 to TRBJ1-1; possible D gene TRBD1, 6 bases. The germline gives CDR1 SGHDN, CDR2 FVKESK. The CDR3 consists of 14 residues. V was clipped by 1 base and J by 5 bases, with 11 bases between them. The CDR3 DNA is TGTGCCAGCAGCCAAGCCAGGGGCCGAACTGAAGCTTTCTTT. This sequence encodes CASSQARGRTEAFF.

The chain couples TRBV6-6 to TRBJ1-3; no clear D gene. V shed 5 bases and J shed 3 bases, with 8 bases lying between them. CDR1 is MNHNY and CDR2 is SVGAGI in the germline V gene (reference sequence). The CDR3 has 13 amino acids. The CDR3 protein is CASSTQVGNTIYF. The CDR3 nucleotides are TGTGCCAGCAGTACCCAGGTTGGAAACACCATATATTTT.

J is TRBJ2-7 and V is TRBV12-3 or TRBV12-4, with no clear D. The CDR3 runs to 12 residues. V shed 5 bases and J shed 2 bases, with 7 bases lying between them. CDR3 amino acids: CASSPYAYEQYF. The CDR3 bases are TGTGCCAGCAGTCCCTACGCCTACGAGCAGTACTTC.